The subject of this entry is one T cell receptor (beta chain). Its antigen is unknown. This record belongs to a study of Tregs in tolerant kidney transplant recipients. Study-wide background: Sorting of CD4+CD25+CD127- cells followed roughly 3-day belatacept mixed lymphocyte reactions, sometimes with roughly 5-day graft donor restimulation.

Sequencing used immunoSEQ multiplex PCR; TCRdb keeps in-frame clones, though not all of them. Among tens of thousands of clones listed, less than 97% were seen once. The CDR3 has 16 residues. In germline, CDR1 is SGHRS, CDR2 YFSETQ. After removal of 3 bases from V and 0 bases from J, the junction contained 5 bases not matched to a gene. This chain connects TRBV5-1 to TRBJ1-3, with 8 bases that match TRBD1. This TCR was sampled from a human donor in good health. The sample comprised Tregs from blood cultured with allogeneic cells. The CDR3 sequence is CASSSRTGISGNTIYF. The CDR3, as DNA: TGCGCCAGCAGCTCCCGGACAGGGATCTCTGGAAACACCATATATTTT.